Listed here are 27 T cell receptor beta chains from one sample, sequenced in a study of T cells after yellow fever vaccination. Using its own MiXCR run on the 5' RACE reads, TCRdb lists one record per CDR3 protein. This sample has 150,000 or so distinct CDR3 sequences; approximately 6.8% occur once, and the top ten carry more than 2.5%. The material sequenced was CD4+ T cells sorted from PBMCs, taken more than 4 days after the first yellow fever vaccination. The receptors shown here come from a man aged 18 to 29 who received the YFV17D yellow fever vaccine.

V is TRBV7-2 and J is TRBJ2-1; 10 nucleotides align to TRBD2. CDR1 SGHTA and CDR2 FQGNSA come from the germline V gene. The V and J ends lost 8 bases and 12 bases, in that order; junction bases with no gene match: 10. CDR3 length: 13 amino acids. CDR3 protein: CASQRGGGIGQFF. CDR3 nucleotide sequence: TGTGCCAGCCAGCGGGGGGGGGGTATAGGGCAGTTCTTC.

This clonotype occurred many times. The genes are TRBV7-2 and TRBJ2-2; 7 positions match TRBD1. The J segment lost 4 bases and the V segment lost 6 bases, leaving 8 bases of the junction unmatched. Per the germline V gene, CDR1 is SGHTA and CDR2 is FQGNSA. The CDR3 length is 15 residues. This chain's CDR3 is CASREQGTGTGELFF. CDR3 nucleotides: TGTGCCAGCAGGGAACAGGGGACGGGCACCGGGGAGCTGTTTTTT.

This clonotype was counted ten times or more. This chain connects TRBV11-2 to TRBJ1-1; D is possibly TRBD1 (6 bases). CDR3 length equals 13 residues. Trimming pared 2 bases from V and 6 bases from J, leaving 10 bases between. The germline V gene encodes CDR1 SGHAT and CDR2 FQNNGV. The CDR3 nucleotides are TGTGCCAGCAGCTTACAGGGGCTCGCTGAAGCTTTCTTT. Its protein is CASSLQGLAEAFF.

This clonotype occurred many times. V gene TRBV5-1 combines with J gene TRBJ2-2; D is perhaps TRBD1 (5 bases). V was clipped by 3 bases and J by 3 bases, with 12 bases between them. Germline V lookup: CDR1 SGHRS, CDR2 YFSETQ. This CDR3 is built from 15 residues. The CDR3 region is CASSSQVADTGELFF. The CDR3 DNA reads TGCGCCAGCAGCTCACAGGTGGCGGACACCGGGGAGCTGTTTTTT.

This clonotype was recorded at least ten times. In DNA form, the CDR3 reads TGTGCCAGCAGAGTTACCCGGCGGGGCCAGGGTTCACCCCTCCACTTT. This encodes CASRVTRRGQGSPLHF. This chain uses TRBV28 with TRBJ1-6, with D possibly being TRBD1 (5 bases). This CDR3 comprises 16 residues. Trimming took 6 bases from V and 9 from J, leaving 21 bases between them. CDR1 MDHEN and CDR2 SYDVKM come from the germline V gene.

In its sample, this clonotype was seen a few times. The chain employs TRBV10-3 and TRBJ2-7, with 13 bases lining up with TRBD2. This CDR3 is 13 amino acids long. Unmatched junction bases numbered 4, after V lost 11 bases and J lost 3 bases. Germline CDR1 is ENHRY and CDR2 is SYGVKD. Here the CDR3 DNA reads TGTGCCTCCCGACTAGCGGGGGGCTACGAGCAGTACTTC. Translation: CASRLAGGYEQYF.

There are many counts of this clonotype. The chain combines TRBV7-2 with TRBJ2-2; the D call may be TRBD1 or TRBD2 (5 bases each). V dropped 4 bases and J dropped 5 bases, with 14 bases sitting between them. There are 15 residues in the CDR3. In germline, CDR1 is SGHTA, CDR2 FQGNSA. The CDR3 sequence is CASSSPRQRTGELFF. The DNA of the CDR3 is TGTGCCAGCAGCTCCCCCCGACAGCGGACCGGGGAGCTGTTTTTT.

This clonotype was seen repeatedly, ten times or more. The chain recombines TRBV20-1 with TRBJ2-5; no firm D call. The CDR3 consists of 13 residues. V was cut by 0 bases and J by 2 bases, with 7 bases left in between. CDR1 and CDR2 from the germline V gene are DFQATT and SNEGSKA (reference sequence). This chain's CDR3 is CSAREPMQETQYF. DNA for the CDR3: TGCAGTGCTAGAGAACCGATGCAAGAGACCCAGTACTTC.

The CDR3 DNA is TGTGCCAGCAGCTTGGAGGGGGGGGACTACGAGCAGTACTTC. It translates to CASSLEGGDYEQYF. V gene TRBV5-4 combines with J gene TRBJ2-7; a weak D match, TRBD2 (7 bases). This CDR3 contains 14 residues. CDR1 and CDR2 from the germline V gene are SGHNT and YYREEE (reference sequence). The V end was cut by 0 bases, the J end by 3 bases, with 10 bases between.

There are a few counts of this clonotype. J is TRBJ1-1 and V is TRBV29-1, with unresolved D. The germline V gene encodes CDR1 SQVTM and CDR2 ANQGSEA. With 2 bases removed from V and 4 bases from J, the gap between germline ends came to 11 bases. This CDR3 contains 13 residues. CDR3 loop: CSVERSEGTEAFF. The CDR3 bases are TGCAGCGTTGAACGGTCCGAGGGCACTGAAGCTTTCTTT.

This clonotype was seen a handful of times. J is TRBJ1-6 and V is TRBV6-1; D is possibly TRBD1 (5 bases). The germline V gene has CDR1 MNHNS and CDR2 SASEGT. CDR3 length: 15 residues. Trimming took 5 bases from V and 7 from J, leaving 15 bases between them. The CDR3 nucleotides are TGTGCCAGCAGTCTAACGGGCAGGGCGAATTCACCCCTCCACTTT. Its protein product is CASSLTGRANSPLHF.

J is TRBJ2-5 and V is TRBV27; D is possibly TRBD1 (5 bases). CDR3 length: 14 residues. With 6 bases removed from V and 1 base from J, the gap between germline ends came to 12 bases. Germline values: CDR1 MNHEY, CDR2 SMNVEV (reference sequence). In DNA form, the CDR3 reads TGTGCCAGCAGGCCCCAAAGGGGCCAAGAGACCCAGTACTTC. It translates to CASRPQRGQETQYF.

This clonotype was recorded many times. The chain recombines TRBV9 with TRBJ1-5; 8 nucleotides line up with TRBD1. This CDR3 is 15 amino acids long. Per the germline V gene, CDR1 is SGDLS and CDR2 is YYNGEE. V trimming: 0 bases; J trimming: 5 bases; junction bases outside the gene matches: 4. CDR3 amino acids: CASSVGQGADQPQHF. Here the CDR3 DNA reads TGTGCCAGCAGCGTAGGTCAGGGGGCTGATCAGCCCCAGCATTTT. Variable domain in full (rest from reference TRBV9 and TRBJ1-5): DSGVTQTPKHLITATGQRVTLRCSPRSGDLSVYWYQQSLDQGLQFLIQYYNGEERAKGNILERFSAQQFPDLHSELNLSSLELGDSALYFCASSVGQGADQPQHFGDGTRLSIL.

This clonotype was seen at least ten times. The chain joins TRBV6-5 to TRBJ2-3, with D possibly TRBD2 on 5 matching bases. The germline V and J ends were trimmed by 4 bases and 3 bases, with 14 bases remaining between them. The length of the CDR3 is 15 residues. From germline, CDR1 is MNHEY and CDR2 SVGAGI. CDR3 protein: CASSLPGRGTDTQYF. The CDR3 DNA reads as TGTGCCAGCAGTTTACCGGGCCGAGGGACAGATACGCAGTATTTT.

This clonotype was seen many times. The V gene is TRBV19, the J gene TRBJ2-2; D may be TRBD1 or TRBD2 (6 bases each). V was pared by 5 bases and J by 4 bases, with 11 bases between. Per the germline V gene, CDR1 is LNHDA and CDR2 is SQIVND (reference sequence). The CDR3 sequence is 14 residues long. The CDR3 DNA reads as TGTGCCAGTAGTCCCGGGGGCAGCACCGGGGAGCTGTTTTTT. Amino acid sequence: CASSPGGSTGELFF.

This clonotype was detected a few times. CDR3 coding DNA: TGCGCCAGCAGCCCAGCATCGGAGCGTCGTGGCTACACCTTC. Translating gives CASSPASERRGYTF. V and J are TRBV4-1 and TRBJ1-2; D gene unclear. The CDR3 consists of 14 residues. Trimming took 4 bases from V and 7 from J, leaving 16 bases between them. Germline lookup yields CDR1 MGHRA and CDR2 YSYEKL.

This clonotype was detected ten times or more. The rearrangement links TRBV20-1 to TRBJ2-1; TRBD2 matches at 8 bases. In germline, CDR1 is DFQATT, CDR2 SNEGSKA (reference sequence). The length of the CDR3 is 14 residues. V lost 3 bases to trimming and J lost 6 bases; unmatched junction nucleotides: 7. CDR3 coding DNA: TGCAGTGCTAGGGTCGGGGGGGCCGTCAATGAGCAGTTCTTC. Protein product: CSARVGGAVNEQFF.

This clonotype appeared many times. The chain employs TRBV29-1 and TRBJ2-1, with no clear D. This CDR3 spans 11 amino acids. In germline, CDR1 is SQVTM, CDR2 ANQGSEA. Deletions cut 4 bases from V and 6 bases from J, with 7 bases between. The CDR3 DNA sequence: TGCAGCGTTGTTTACCTCAATGAGCAGTTCTTC. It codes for CSVVYLNEQFF.

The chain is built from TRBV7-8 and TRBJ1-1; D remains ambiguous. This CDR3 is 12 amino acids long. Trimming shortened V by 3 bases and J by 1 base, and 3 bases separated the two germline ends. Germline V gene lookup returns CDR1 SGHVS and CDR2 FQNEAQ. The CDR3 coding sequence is TGTGCCAGCAGCTTTAAGAACACTGAAGCTTTCTTT. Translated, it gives CASSFKNTEAFF.

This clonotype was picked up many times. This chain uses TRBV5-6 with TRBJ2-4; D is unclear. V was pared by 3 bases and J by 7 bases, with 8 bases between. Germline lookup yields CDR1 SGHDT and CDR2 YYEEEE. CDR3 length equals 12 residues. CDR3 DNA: TGTGCCAGCAGCTCAACTTTGAACATTCAGTACTTC. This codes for CASSSTLNIQYF.

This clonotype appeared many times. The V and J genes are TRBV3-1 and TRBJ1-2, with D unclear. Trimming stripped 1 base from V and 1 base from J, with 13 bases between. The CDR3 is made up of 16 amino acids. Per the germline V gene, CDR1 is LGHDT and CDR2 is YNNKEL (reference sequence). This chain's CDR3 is CASSQGSVDLNYGYTF. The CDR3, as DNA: TGTGCCAGCAGCCAAGGATCCGTGGACCTTAACTATGGCTACACCTTC.

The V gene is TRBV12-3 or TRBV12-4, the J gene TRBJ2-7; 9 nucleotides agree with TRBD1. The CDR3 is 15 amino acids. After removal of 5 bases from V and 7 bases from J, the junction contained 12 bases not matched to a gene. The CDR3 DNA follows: TGTGCCAGCAGTGCTGGACAGGGGTCTTCTCGGGAGCAGTACTTC. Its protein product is CASSAGQGSSREQYF.

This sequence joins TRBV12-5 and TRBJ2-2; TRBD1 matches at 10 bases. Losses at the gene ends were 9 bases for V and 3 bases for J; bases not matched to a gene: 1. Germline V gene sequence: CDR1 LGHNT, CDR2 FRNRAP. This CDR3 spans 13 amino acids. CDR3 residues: CASGQGDTGELFF. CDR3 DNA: TGTGCTAGCGGACAGGGGGACACCGGGGAGCTGTTTTTT.

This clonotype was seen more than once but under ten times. In DNA, the CDR3 is TGTGCCAGCAAGCTTGATCTGGTTACCGGGGAGCTGTTTTTT. Translation: CASKLDLVTGELFF. The chain has TRBV7-3 and TRBJ2-2, with D uncertain. CDR3 length equals 14 residues. Trimming removed 7 bases at V and 5 bases at J, with 14 bases between. CDR1 is SGHTA, CDR2 FQGTGA, per germline.

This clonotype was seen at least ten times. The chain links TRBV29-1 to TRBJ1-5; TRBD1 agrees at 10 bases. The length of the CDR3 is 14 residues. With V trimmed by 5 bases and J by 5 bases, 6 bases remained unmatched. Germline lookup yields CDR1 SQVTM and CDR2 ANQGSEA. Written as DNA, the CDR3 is TGCAGCGTTACCGGGACAGGGGTCGATCAGCCCCAGCATTTT. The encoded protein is CSVTGTGVDQPQHF.

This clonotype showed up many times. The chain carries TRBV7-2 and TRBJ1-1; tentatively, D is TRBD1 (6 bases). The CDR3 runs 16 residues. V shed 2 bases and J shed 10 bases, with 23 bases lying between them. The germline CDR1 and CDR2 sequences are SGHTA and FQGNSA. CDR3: CASSLRRNLLQGTAFF. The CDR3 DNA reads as TGTGCCAGCAGCTTACGTCGAAACCTTCTACAGGGTACAGCTTTCTTT. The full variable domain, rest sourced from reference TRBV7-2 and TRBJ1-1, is GAGVSQSPSNKVTEKGKDVELRCDPISGHTALYWYRQSLGQGLEFLIYFQGNSAPDKSGLPSDRFSAERTGGSVSTLTIQRTQQEDSAVYLCASSLRRNLLQGTAFFGQGTRLTVV.

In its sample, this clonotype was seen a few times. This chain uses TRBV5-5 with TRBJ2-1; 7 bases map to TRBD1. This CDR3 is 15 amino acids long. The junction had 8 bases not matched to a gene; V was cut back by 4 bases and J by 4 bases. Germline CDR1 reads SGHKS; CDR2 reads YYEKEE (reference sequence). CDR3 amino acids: CASSETGFGYNEQFF. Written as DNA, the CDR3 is TGTGCCAGCAGCGAGACAGGGTTTGGTTACAATGAGCAGTTCTTC.